Below, 8 T cell receptor beta chains from the same sample are listed, as sequenced in a study of human T cells and chemical hapten exposure. Regarding time point: patch test 3, about 24 weeks after DPC sensitization. As to treatment: therapeutic diphenylcyclopropenone sensitization with weekly scalp DPC. Using its own MiXCR run on the RACE reads, TCRdb lists one record per CDR3 protein. In the table there are 150,000 to 200,000 distinct CDR3 sequences, around 25% of which are singletons. Specimen: whole blood, collected in connection with sensitization to the hapten diphenylcyclopropenone (DPC). All receptors come from a middle-aged woman with alopecia areata. Some clones in this sample may be carry-over from other donors' samples.

There are a few counts of this clonotype. The chain links TRBV4-1 to TRBJ2-5; 8 bases match TRBD2. The CDR3 contains 14 residues. J gave up 5 bases and V 4 bases, and 6 bases lay outside the gene matches. Germline-derived CDR1 and CDR2 are MGHRA and YSYEKL. This CDR3 reads CASSRQTSAETQYF. The CDR3 nucleotides are TGCGCCAGCAGCCGCCAGACTAGCGCGGAGACCCAGTACTTC.

The CDR3 here is CASSLWGDNTEAFF. CDR3 nucleotide sequence: TGTGCCAGCAGTTTATGGGGGGACAACACTGAAGCTTTCTTT. The chain carries TRBV28 and TRBJ1-1, with D perhaps TRBD1 (5 bases). Trimming left V 0 bases short and J 2 bases short, with 7 bases between. Germline CDR1 is MDHEN and CDR2 is SYDVKM. The CDR3 is 14 amino acids.

The V gene is TRBV4-3, the J gene TRBJ2-3, with unresolved D. The length of the CDR3 is 15 residues. V dropped 9 bases and J dropped 0 bases, with 16 bases sitting between them. Looked up from germline, CDR1 is LGHNA and CDR2 is YSLEER. Here the CDR3 DNA reads TGCGCCAGTTCCCCCGCGCACCTGAGCACAGATACGCAGTATTTT. Translating gives CASSPAHLSTDTQYF.

This clonotype was found a few times. The CDR3 is CATSRWTGVGKTQYF. The CDR3 coding sequence is TGTGCCACCTCGCGTTGGACGGGAGTGGGAAAGACCCAGTACTTC. The chain has TRBV7-8 and TRBJ2-5; TRBD2 might be the D (6 bases). The CDR3 length is 15 residues. V dropped 10 bases and J dropped 6 bases, with 24 bases sitting between them. Per the germline V gene, CDR1 is SGHVS and CDR2 is FQNEAQ.

This clonotype came up a few times. V is TRBV11-1 and J is TRBJ2-3; 13 bases match TRBD2. Germline-derived CDR1 and CDR2 are SGHAT and FQDESV (reference sequence). The CDR3 is made up of 17 amino acids. The V segment lost 5 bases and the J segment 7 bases; nucleotides outside the gene matches: 12. The chain's CDR3 is CASSQSGLAGSLNTQYF. In nucleotides, the CDR3 is TGTGCCAGCAGCCAATCGGGACTAGCGGGATCATTAAATACGCAGTATTTT.

This clonotype has just a few counts. The junction and the germline gene differ at one end; a read error may be behind it. The chain joins TRBV6-2 or TRBV6-3 to TRBJ2-1; the D call may be TRBD1 or TRBD2 (5 bases each). Per germline, CDR1 MNHEY and CDR2 SVGEGT. The CDR3 spans 12 residues. In DNA form, the CDR3 reads TGTGCCAGCAGTTACCAGGGCGGAACTAGACTCTTC. Amino acids: CASSYQGGTRLF.

This clonotype has just one count. The chain links TRBV7-9 to TRBJ1-6; no clear D. The ends were cut back, 8 bases at V and 8 bases at J, with 10 bases in the middle. The germline gives CDR1 SEHNR, CDR2 FQNEAQ (reference sequence). The CDR3 extends over 12 amino acids. CDR3 nucleotide sequence: TGTGCCAGCGGGATCGGGGATTCACCCCTCCACTTT. This gives the protein CASGIGDSPLHF.

This clonotype was observed a handful of times. Relative to the germline gene, one junction end is altered; a read error may explain this. V and J are TRBV5-1 and TRBJ1-5, with D hard to call. The CDR3 length is 15 residues. CDR1 and CDR2 (germline): SGHRS, YFSETQ. In DNA form, the CDR3 reads TGCGCCAGCAGTTTGGACGGTAATAGCAATCAGCCCCAGCATTTT. Its protein is CASSLDGNSNQPQHF.